The source of this T cell receptor beta chain is a study of blood T cell repertoires in COVID-19. Overall study context: Acute-phase and convalescent COVID-19 samples originated in the United States, Italy and Spain. Sources were T cells, B-cell-depleted T cells, or PBMCs; the material itself was cDNA or gDNA.

This clone occurred once. Study processing details: Researchers report that nucleated cell counts were estimated from reference gene primer amplification. The repertoire was sequenced with immunoSEQ multiplex PCR; TCRdb's copy has only in-frame clones and lacks some. The V and J calls and the clone size are those of that table, but D and trimming were determined from the DNA. This table has some 30,000 clones, 75% to 85% appearing once. The V gene end was trimmed by 5 bases and the J gene end by 1 base; junction bases not matched to a gene: 2. This CDR3 region has 14 residues. Germline CDR1 is SEHNR and CDR2 is FQNEAQ (reference sequence).

The chain couples TRBV7-9 to TRBJ1-1; TRBD1 agrees at 9 bases. This receptor was taken from a man aged 65 to 85 with active COVID-19. Sequenced sample: peripheral blood. This CDR3 reads CASSRDRANTEAFF. CDR3 sequence (DNA): TGTGCCAGCAGCCGGGACAGGGCGAACACTGAAGCTTTCTTT.